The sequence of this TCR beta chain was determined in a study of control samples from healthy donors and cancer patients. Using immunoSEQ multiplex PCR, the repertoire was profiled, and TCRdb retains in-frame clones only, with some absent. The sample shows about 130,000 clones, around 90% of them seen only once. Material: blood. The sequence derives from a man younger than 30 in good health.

CDR3 DNA sequence: TGCGCCAGCAGCCAACCACCCAGCGGGGTTTATGGCTACACCTTC. Its translation: CASSQPPSGVYGYTF. The rearrangement links TRBV4-1 to TRBJ1-2; no clear D. In germline, CDR1 is MGHRA, CDR2 YSYEKL. The CDR3 length is 15 residues. Trimming left V 2 bases short and J 5 bases short, with 15 bases between.